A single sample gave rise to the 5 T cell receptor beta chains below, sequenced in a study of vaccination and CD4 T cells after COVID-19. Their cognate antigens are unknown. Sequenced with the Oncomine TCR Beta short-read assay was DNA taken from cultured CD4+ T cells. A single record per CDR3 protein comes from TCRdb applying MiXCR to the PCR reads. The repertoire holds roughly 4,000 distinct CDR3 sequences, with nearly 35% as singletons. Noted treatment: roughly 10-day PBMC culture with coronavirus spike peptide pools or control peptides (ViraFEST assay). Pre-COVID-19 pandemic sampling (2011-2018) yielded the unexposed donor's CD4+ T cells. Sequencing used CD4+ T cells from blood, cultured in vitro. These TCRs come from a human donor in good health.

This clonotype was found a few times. CDR3 DNA sequence: TGCGCCAGCAGCCAAAGAAGCTTTAACACTGAAGCTTTCTTT. The encoded protein is CASSQRSFNTEAFF. This chain links TRBV5-1 with TRBJ1-1, with D uncertain. From germline, CDR1 is SGHRS and CDR2 YFSETQ. V dropped 4 bases and J dropped 2 bases, with 12 bases sitting between them. The CDR3 runs to 14 residues. The full variable domain, with the rest looked up from reference TRBV5-1 and TRBJ1-1, is KAGVTQTPRYLIKTRGQQVTLSCSPISGHRSVSWYQQTPGQGLQFLFEYFSETQRNKGNFPGRFSGRQFSNSRSEMNVSTLELGDSALYLCASSQRSFNTEAFFGQGTRLTVV.

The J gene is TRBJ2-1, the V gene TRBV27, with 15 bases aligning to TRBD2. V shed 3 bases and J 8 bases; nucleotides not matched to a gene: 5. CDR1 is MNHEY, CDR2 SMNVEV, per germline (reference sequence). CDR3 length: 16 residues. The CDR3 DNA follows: TGTGCCAGCAGTTTTAGGACTAGCGGGGGGGTACATGAGCAGTTCTTC. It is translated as CASSFRTSGGVHEQFF.

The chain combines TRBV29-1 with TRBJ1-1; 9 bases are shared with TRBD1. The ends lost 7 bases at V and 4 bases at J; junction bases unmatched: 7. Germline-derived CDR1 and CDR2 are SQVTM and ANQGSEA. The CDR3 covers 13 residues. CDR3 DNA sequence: TGCAGCGCATATGACAGGGGGAGCACTGAAGCTTTCTTT. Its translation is CSAYDRGSTEAFF.

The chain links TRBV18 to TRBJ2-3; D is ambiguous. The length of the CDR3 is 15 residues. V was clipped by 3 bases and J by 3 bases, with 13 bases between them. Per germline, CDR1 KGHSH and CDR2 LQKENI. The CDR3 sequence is CASSPDYLQTDTQYF. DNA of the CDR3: TGTGCCAGCTCACCCGATTACCTTCAGACAGATACGCAGTATTTT.

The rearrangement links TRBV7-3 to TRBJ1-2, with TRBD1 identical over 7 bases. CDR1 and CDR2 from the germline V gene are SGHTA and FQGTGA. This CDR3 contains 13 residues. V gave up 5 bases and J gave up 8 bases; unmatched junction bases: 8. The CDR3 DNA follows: TGTGCCAGCAGCCTACGGGACAGAAGGGGCTACACCTTC. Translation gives CASSLRDRRGYTF.